This TCR beta chain was sequenced for a study of control samples from healthy donors and cancer patients. TCRdb keeps only in-frame clones here, not all; method: immunoSEQ multiplex PCR. The sample records over 75,000 clones, around 80% being singletons. The germline CDR1 and CDR2 sequences are ENHRY and SYGVKD. With 6 bases clipped from V and 3 bases from J, the junction kept 7 bases outside the gene matches. CDR3 size: 14 residues. Sequencing input: blood. This receptor was identified in a man aged 60 to 69 in good health. The chain joins TRBV10-3 to TRBJ1-1; 7 bases line up with TRBD1. Here the CDR3 reads CAIRIGQGDTEAFF. For the CDR3, the DNA is TGTGCCATCAGGATCGGGCAGGGGGACACTGAAGCTTTCTTT.